This T cell receptor beta chain was observed in a study of a mutant IDH1 vaccine in newly diagnosed glioma. The time point: week 35, safety follow-up. One vaccine dose held 300 ug of mutant IDH1 20-mer peptide and came with topical imiquimod. Regarding this clone: Its antigen is unidentified. Mismatch with germline at one junction end may stem from a read error.

Sequencing used immunoSEQ multiplex PCR; TCRdb keeps in-frame clones, though not all of them. The data hold around 53,000 clones, with more than 65% observed a single time. CDR1 and CDR2 (germline): LNHNV, YYDKDF (reference sequence). The CDR3 contains 13 residues. The origin of this receptor is a man between 35 and 55 years old with glioma. This chain joins TRBV15 and TRBJ2-7; 7 bases map to TRBD2. Sequenced material: PBMCs, taken from a glioma patient whose treatment included an IDH1 peptide vaccine. The CDR3, as DNA: TGTGCCACCAGCAGAGACCTAGCGGAGCCCGCGGACTTC. It specifies CATSRDLAEPADF.